Listed below are T cell receptor beta chains from one sample, sequenced in a study of blood T cell repertoires in COVID-19. Sequencing was performed with immunoSEQ multiplex PCR; in TCRdb, only in-frame clones are kept and a portion is missing. The sample lists about 79,000 clones, roughly 89% occurring once. The sample consisted of peripheral blood. The receptors were gathered from a man between 65 and 79 years old with active or convalescent COVID-19. Both conserved end residues are part of each CDR3. Each record gives: V gene, J gene, clone size, CDR3 protein. Expanded clones are given a class, and other clones once, few, many or no size at all.

TRBV9	TRBJ2-3	NA	CASSVVGSTDTQYF
TRBV6-6	TRBJ2-7	NA	CASSYTGQTSYEQYF
TRBV30	TRBJ1-3	NA	CALTPGGFGNTIYF
TRBV7-2	TRBJ1-1	once	CASRRDRLNTEAFF
TRBV28	TRBJ2-7	NA	CASSVLAGGPYEQYF
TRBV27	TRBJ1-1	NA	CASRSRVNTEAFF
TRBV5-1	TRBJ2-3	NA	CASSLIAGVGPDTQYF
TRBV11-3	TRBJ2-7	NA	CASSVDLSGEQYF
TRBV2	TRBJ2-1	once	CASIQGSYNEQFF
TRBV3-1/TRBV3-2	TRBJ2-1	NA	CASSPVPGLAEASYNEQFF
TRBV28	TRBJ1-4	NA	CASSPWGTGDNEKLFF
TRBV4-2	TRBJ1-2	NA	CASSQEFPGYGYTF
TRBV3-1/TRBV3-2	TRBJ2-7	once	CASSQGGRYEQYF
TRBV28	TRBJ2-3	NA	CAIRQGGTDTQYF
TRBV9	TRBJ2-5	NA	CASSVASGPQETQYF
TRBV28	TRBJ1-2	once	CASSLTGKVYGYTF
TRBV2	TRBJ1-5	NA	CASSDEGVLSNQPQHF
TRBV28	TRBJ2-7	NA	CASRTSGSSYEQYF
TRBV7-9	TRBJ2-5	NA	CASSLDREGKTQYF
TRBV5-1	TRBJ2-3	NA	CASSPGTSGSTDTQYF
TRBV4-1	TRBJ1-5	few	CASSRGQGTSNQPQHF
TRBV7-9	TRBJ2-1	NA	CASSLEGGTYNEQFF
TRBV6-5	TRBJ2-1	NA	CASSYSILAASSEQFF
TRBV9	TRBJ1-4	NA	CASSVGVGQRATNEKLFF
TRBV11-2	TRBJ2-7	NA	CASSLARQGTEQYF
TRBV5-6	TRBJ2-1	once	CASSLYSEQFF
TRBV6-5	TRBJ2-1	NA	CASSARVTEQFF
TRBV6-6	TRBJ1-5	NA	CASSPSGPSNQPQHF
TRBV19	TRBJ1-5	NA	CASSIGQGFYQPQHF
TRBV30	TRBJ1-1	NA	CAWSRSGGVRFTEAFF
TRBV9	TRBJ2-2	NA	CASSSNTPPNTGELFF
TRBV28	TRBJ2-7	few	CASSLPGLKYEQYF
TRBV18	TRBJ2-1	NA	CASSPKSGVEQFF
TRBV11-3	TRBJ2-2	once	CASSSRLVGELFF
TRBV28	TRBJ2-2	NA	CASSGQATGELFF
TRBV11-2	TRBJ1-2	NA	CASSLVSAGRDGYTF
TRBV5-4	TRBJ2-7	NA	CASSPQGYEQYF
TRBV18	TRBJ2-7	NA	CASSPPGLAGGAYEQYF
TRBV7-8	TRBJ2-2	NA	CASSWLAGASTGELFF
TRBV29-1	TRBJ1-2	NA	CSVGAGDYGYTF